The 28 T cell receptor beta chains given below trace back to one sample, sequenced in a study of cytomegalovirus exposure and HLA in healthy donors. 60 Vbeta and 13 Jbeta primers were used in PCR. Only in-frame clones appear in the TCRdb table, and some are missing; sequencing was by immunoSEQ multiplex PCR. This sample has about 90,000 clones, with 90% found just once. Sequenced sample: PBMCs. Source of these receptors: a man aged 18 to 29 in good health and CMV-seronegative.

The chain links TRBV5-6 to TRBJ2-1; D might be TRBD2 (6 bases). Trimming left V 7 bases short and J 7 bases short, with 12 bases between. This CDR3 is 12 amino acids long. In germline, CDR1 is SGHDT, CDR2 YYEEEE. CDR3 amino acids: CASSRAGNEQFF. For the CDR3, the DNA is TGTGCCAGCTCTAGGGCGGGAAATGAGCAGTTCTTC.

The chain employs TRBV4-1 and TRBJ1-5; 8 positions match TRBD1. After removal of 5 bases from V and 5 bases from J, the junction contained 8 bases not matched to a gene. The germline gives CDR1 MGHRA, CDR2 YSYEKL. The CDR3 length is 15 residues. CDR3 in amino acids: CASSSRQGLDQPQHF. DNA of the CDR3: TGCGCCAGCAGCTCGCGACAGGGGTTAGATCAGCCCCAGCATTTT.

The chain links TRBV27 to TRBJ1-2, with D hard to call. Looked up from germline, CDR1 is MNHEY and CDR2 is SMNVEV (reference sequence). The CDR3 loop spans 13 amino acids. V lost 5 bases to trimming and J lost 1 base, with 8 bases between them. CDR3 nucleotides: TGTGCCAGCAGTCTCACAATTAACTATGGCTACACCTTC. This gives the protein CASSLTINYGYTF.

The chain has TRBV5-1 and TRBJ2-2, with no clear D. Germline-derived CDR1 and CDR2 are SGHRS and YFSETQ. The CDR3 has 13 residues. The V gene lost 3 bases and the J gene lost 5 bases, with 8 bases spanning the gap. The CDR3 DNA reads as TGCGCCAGCAGCTCCTCAGAAACCGGGGAGCTGTTTTTT. This sequence encodes CASSSSETGELFF.

Comment on this clone: One junction end disagrees with the germline gene, perhaps due to a read error. The genes are TRBV25-1 and TRBJ1-2; possible D gene TRBD1, 6 bases. Germline V CDR1 and CDR2: MGHDK, SYGVNS. The CDR3 totals 15 residues. CDR3 region: CASSERQESYYGYTF. The DNA for the CDR3 is TGTGCCAGCAGTGAACGACAGGAATCATACTATGGCTATACCTTC.

The chain has TRBV11-2 and TRBJ2-3; 7 bases match TRBD1. The CDR3 has 15 amino acids. V lost 6 bases and J lost 0; bases outside the gene matches: 6. Germline V gives CDR1 SGHAT, CDR2 FQNNGV. CDR3 amino acids: CASRPVRGSTDTQYF. The CDR3 coding sequence is TGTGCCAGCAGACCAGTCAGGGGGAGCACAGATACGCAGTATTTT.

The CDR3 region is CATSRETVYEQYF. The CDR3 DNA is TGTGCCACCAGCAGAGAGACAGTCTACGAGCAGTACTTC. The genes are TRBV15 and TRBJ2-7; weak D call: TRBD1 (5 bases). The CDR3 totals 13 residues. CDR1 and CDR2 from the germline V gene are LNHNV and YYDKDF (reference sequence). Trimming shortened V by 0 bases and J by 3 bases, and 6 bases separated the two germline ends.

The V and J genes are TRBV27 and TRBJ2-6; TRBD2 is a possible D gene (6 bases). The CDR3 length is 18 residues. Germline CDR1 reads MNHEY; CDR2 reads SMNVEV (reference sequence). The V and J ends lost 5 bases and 0 bases respectively, with 17 bases between them. CDR3 nucleotides: TGTGCCAGCAGTCTCCTCGGCGGGGCGAGCTCTGGGGCCAACGTCCTGACTTTC. Translating gives CASSLLGGASSGANVLTF. Drawing the rest from reference TRBV27 and TRBJ2-6, the complete variable domain is EAQVTQNPRYLITVTGKKLTVTCSQNMNHEYMSWYRQDPGLGLRQIYYSMNVEVTDKGDVPEGYKVSRKEKRNFPLILESPSPNQTSLYFCASSLLGGASSGANVLTFGAGSRLTVL.

The chain employs TRBV4-3 and TRBJ2-6; the D gene is possibly TRBD1 (5 bases). CDR1 is LGHNA, CDR2 YSLEER, per germline. V shed 3 bases and J shed 0 bases, with 9 bases lying between them. CDR3 length equals 16 residues. This chain's CDR3 is CASSQGPSSGANVLTF. The CDR3, as DNA: TGCGCCAGCAGCCAGGGGCCATCCTCTGGGGCCAACGTCCTGACTTTC.

The V call is TRBV11-2, the J call TRBJ2-2; the D gene is possibly TRBD1 (5 bases). This CDR3 has 15 amino acids. Trimming cost V 3 bases and J 7 bases, with 15 bases left between them. Per germline, CDR1 SGHAT and CDR2 FQNNGV. CDR3 in amino acids: CASSFQRGGSGELFF. The CDR3 bases are TGTGCCAGCAGCTTCCAAAGGGGTGGAAGCGGGGAGCTGTTTTTT.

The V and J genes are TRBV28 and TRBJ2-5; no clear D. Germline assignment: CDR1 MDHEN and CDR2 SYDVKM. The ends were cut back, 6 bases at V and 5 bases at J, with 10 bases in the middle. The CDR3 is 12 amino acids. The CDR3 is CASSSGGETQYF. The DNA of the CDR3 is TGTGCCAGCAGCTCGGGTGGGGAGACCCAGTACTTC. Drawing the rest from reference TRBV28 and TRBJ2-5, the complete variable domain is DVKVTQSSRYLVKRTGEKVFLECVQDMDHENMFWYRQDPGLGLRLIYFSYDVKMKEKGDIPEGYSVSREKKERFSLILESASTNQTSMYLCASSSGGETQYFGPGTRLLVL.

About this clone: The junction differs from germline at one of its ends, possibly a read error. CDR3 nucleotides: TGTGCCAGCAGCTTAGACAGGCAAGGGACCCAGTACTTC. Translated, it gives CASSLDRQGTQYF. The rearrangement links TRBV7-9 to TRBJ2-5, with D perhaps matching TRBD1 (5 bases). Germline loops: CDR1 SEHNR, CDR2 FQNEAQ (reference sequence). The CDR3 has 13 residues.

V and J are TRBV5-6 and TRBJ1-1; a possible D gene is TRBD1 (5 bases). V dropped 4 bases and J dropped 3 bases, with 19 bases sitting between them. The CDR3 contains 16 residues. In germline, CDR1 is SGHDT, CDR2 YYEEEE. CDR3 bases: TGTGCCAGCAGCAACAGGACACGGGCGTGGGACACTGAAGCTTTCTTT. As protein: CASSNRTRAWDTEAFF. Full variable domain (remainder filled in from reference TRBV5-6 and TRBJ1-1): DAGVTQSPTHLIKTRGQQVTLRCSPKSGHDTVSWYQQALGQGPQFIFQYYEEEERQRGNFPDRFSGHQFPNYSSELNVNALLLGDSALYLCASSNRTRAWDTEAFFGQGTRLTVV.

The V gene is TRBV7-2, the J gene TRBJ2-7, with TRBD2 matching 10 bases. The V segment lost 5 bases and the J segment 6 bases; nucleotides outside the gene matches: 13. Germline V gives CDR1 SGHTA, CDR2 FQGNSA. This CDR3 spans 16 amino acids. CDR3 in amino acids: CASSLTTSSGSGEQYF. In DNA form, the CDR3 reads TGTGCCAGCAGCCTAACAACCTCTAGCGGGAGTGGCGAGCAGTACTTC.

The gene calls are TRBV7-2 and TRBJ2-7; TRBD1 aligns across 7 bases. J lost 9 bases, V lost 5 bases, and 7 bases had no gene match. The length of the CDR3 is 12 residues. Germline assignment: CDR1 SGHTA and CDR2 FQGNSA. CDR3 nucleotide sequence: TGTGCCAGCAGCCACACAGGGGTGGGGCAGTACTTC. Protein product: CASSHTGVGQYF.

This clone was found a few times. The chain is built from TRBV5-4 and TRBJ2-4; weak D call: TRBD2 (7 bases). Germline values: CDR1 SGHNT, CDR2 YYREEE (reference sequence). CDR3 length: 19 amino acids. Trimming took 4 bases from V and 5 from J, leaving 28 bases between them. The DNA for the CDR3 is TGTGCCAGCAGCCTGTGGACTAGTCGAACTGAGGGGGGCCAAAACATTCAGTACTTC. Protein sequence: CASSLWTSRTEGGQNIQYF.

The J gene is TRBJ2-7, the V gene TRBV7-2; D may be TRBD1 (5 bases). The V end lost 6 bases, the J end lost 3 bases, and 6 bases lay between the germline ends. The CDR3 spans 11 residues. Germline CDR1 reads SGHTA; CDR2 reads FQGNSA. This chain's CDR3 is CASRDSYEQYF. The CDR3 bases are TGTGCCAGCAGAGACAGCTACGAGCAGTACTTC.

The rearrangement links TRBV5-1 to TRBJ1-1; D unclear. The germline CDR1 and CDR2 sequences are SGHRS and YFSETQ. This CDR3 comprises 14 residues. Trimming removed 0 bases from V and 4 bases from J, with 10 bases in between. The CDR3 region has the DNA TGCGCCAGCAGCTTGGCCGGCCCTAGCACTGAAGCTTTCTTT. Amino acids: CASSLAGPSTEAFF.

The chain is built from TRBV9 and TRBJ2-7, with D perhaps matching TRBD1 (5 bases). This CDR3 comprises 15 residues. Germline V gene lookup returns CDR1 SGDLS and CDR2 YYNGEE. Trimming took off 0 bases at V and 2 bases at J, with 12 bases between the two ends. The CDR3 here is CASSVAAGWTYEQYF. The DNA for the CDR3 is TGTGCCAGCAGCGTAGCGGCAGGGTGGACCTACGAGCAGTACTTC.

This rearrangement joins TRBV29-1 to TRBJ2-1, with a tentative D call TRBD2 (7 bases). Germline CDR1 and CDR2: SQVTM and ANQGSEA. V was cut by 7 bases and J by 2 bases, with 18 bases left in between. The CDR3 totals 15 residues. CDR3 coding DNA: TGCAGCGGGGAGGGGGGGACGAGGACCTACAATGAGCAGTTCTTC. Its protein product is CSGEGGTRTYNEQFF.

This chain connects TRBV7-9 to TRBJ1-2; perhaps TRBD1 as D (6 bases). Trimming removed 5 bases from V and 2 bases from J, with 18 bases in between. Germline values: CDR1 SEHNR, CDR2 FQNEAQ (reference sequence). This CDR3 is 16 amino acids long. CDR3 coding DNA: TGTGCCAGCAGCCTGGACAGAGGAGATAGGAACTATGGCTACACCTTC. Protein: CASSLDRGDRNYGYTF.

The chain joins TRBV25-1 to TRBJ1-1, with no clear D. Germline CDR1 and CDR2: MGHDK and SYGVNS. The CDR3 is made up of 14 amino acids. The V end lost 3 bases, the J end lost 0 bases, and 8 bases lay between the germline ends. CDR3 nucleotides: TGTGCCAGCAGTGATGCGGGAATGAACACTGAAGCTTTCTTT. Amino acid sequence: CASSDAGMNTEAFF. Filled out from reference TRBV25-1 and TRBJ1-1, the complete variable domain reads EADIYQTPRYLVIGTGKKITLECSQTMGHDKMYWYQQDPGMELHLIHYSYGVNSTEKGDLSSESTVSRIRTEHFPLTLESARPSHTSQYLCASSDAGMNTEAFFGQGTRLTVV.

The rearrangement joins TRBV12-1 to TRBJ1-5; TRBD1 is the table's D call, not checked against the DNA. TRBV12-1 is flagged as a pseudogene. The length of the CDR3 is 18 residues. CDR3 protein: CASSFLRHRGFWRRPQHF. The CDR3, as DNA: TGTGCCAGCAGCTTCCTTCGGCACAGGGGGTTTTGGAGGCGGCCCCAGCATTTT.

This clone was detected once. The gene calls are TRBV9 and TRBJ2-7, with D maybe TRBD2 (5 bases). Germline-derived CDR1 and CDR2 are SGDLS and YYNGEE. Trimming left V 0 bases short and J 1 base short, with 11 bases between. This CDR3 spans 15 amino acids. Written as DNA, the CDR3 is TGTGCCAGCAGCGTAGAGTTCGGGGTATCCTACGAGCAGTACTTC. Residues: CASSVEFGVSYEQYF.

This chain links TRBV19 with TRBJ1-5; 9 bases match TRBD1. The V segment lost 6 bases and the J segment 1 base; nucleotides outside the gene matches: 4. CDR1 is LNHDA and CDR2 is SQIVND in the germline V gene (reference sequence). The CDR3 has 15 residues. The CDR3 reads CASRLDRGSNQPQHF. The CDR3 DNA reads as TGTGCCAGTAGGTTGGACAGGGGAAGCAATCAGCCCCAGCATTTT.

The gene calls are TRBV9 and TRBJ2-1; 12 bases line up with TRBD2. Looked up from germline, CDR1 is SGDLS and CDR2 is YYNGEE. After removal of 7 bases from V and 11 bases from J, the junction contained 19 bases not matched to a gene. The CDR3 loop spans 17 amino acids. CDR3: CASSRTSGIVTPPKQFF. DNA for the CDR3: TGTGCCAGCTCGAGGACTAGCGGGATTGTTACACCCCCCAAGCAGTTCTTC.

This clone was counted a few times. This chain uses TRBV6-5 with TRBJ1-6, with a tentative D call TRBD1 (5 bases). There are 15 residues in the CDR3. The V and J ends lost 0 bases and 7 bases respectively, with 10 bases between them. CDR1 MNHEY and CDR2 SVGAGI come from the germline V gene. This chain's CDR3 is CASSYSQGRNSPLHF. In DNA form, the CDR3 reads TGTGCCAGCAGTTACTCGCAGGGTAGGAATTCACCCCTCCACTTT.

The rearrangement uses TRBV4-2 and TRBJ1-6, with no clear D. The CDR3 sequence is 13 residues long. V lost 8 bases and J 7 bases, leaving 12 bases between the germline ends. Germline V gene lookup returns CDR1 LGHNA and CDR2 YNFKEQ. CDR3: CASRGSLNSPLHF. The CDR3, as DNA: TGTGCCAGCCGCGGAAGCCTCAATTCACCCCTCCACTTT.